This T cell receptor (beta chain) was profiled in a study of T cell responses to AZD1222 COVID-19 vaccine. Study observations and caveats: The number of AZD1222 recipients seropositive at baseline was only five or six. Clonal diversity was possibly underestimated, and white British individuals and females predominated among donors. Vaccine-related CD4 TCRs covered spike, predominating at 160-218 and 743-854.

Assay used: immunoSEQ multiplex PCR; TCRdb lists only in-frame clones, some missing. The repertoire holds more than 80,000 clones, with 90% as singletons. Regarding this clone: The antigen is undetermined.

Germline V gene sequence: CDR1 KGHSH, CDR2 LQKENI. The V gene end was trimmed by 1 base and the J gene end by 4 bases; junction bases not matched to a gene: 5. The CDR3 is made up of 15 amino acids. The V and J genes are TRBV18 and TRBJ2-3; 7 bases are a match to TRBD1. Sequences were derived from peripheral blood, sampled 28 days after the second AZD1222 dose. The source is an adult who received the AZD1222 COVID-19 vaccine. This chain's CDR3 is CASSPLQGNPDTQYF. The CDR3 nucleotides read TGTGCCAGCTCACCACTACAGGGGAATCCAGATACGCAGTATTTT.